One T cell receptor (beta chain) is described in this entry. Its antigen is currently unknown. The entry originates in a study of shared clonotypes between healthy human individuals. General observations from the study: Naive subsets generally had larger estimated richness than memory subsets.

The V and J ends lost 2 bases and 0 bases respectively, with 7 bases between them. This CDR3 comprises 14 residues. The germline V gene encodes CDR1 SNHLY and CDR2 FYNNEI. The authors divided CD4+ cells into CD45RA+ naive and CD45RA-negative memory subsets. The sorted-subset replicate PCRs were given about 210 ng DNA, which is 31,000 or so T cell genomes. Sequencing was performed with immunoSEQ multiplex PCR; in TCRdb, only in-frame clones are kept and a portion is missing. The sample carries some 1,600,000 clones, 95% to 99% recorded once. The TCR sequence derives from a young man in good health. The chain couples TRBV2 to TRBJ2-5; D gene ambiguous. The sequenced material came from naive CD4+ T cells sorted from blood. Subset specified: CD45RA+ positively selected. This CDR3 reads CASSEQEYQETQYF. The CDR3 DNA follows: TGTGCCAGCAGTGAACAGGAGTACCAAGAGACCCAGTACTTC.